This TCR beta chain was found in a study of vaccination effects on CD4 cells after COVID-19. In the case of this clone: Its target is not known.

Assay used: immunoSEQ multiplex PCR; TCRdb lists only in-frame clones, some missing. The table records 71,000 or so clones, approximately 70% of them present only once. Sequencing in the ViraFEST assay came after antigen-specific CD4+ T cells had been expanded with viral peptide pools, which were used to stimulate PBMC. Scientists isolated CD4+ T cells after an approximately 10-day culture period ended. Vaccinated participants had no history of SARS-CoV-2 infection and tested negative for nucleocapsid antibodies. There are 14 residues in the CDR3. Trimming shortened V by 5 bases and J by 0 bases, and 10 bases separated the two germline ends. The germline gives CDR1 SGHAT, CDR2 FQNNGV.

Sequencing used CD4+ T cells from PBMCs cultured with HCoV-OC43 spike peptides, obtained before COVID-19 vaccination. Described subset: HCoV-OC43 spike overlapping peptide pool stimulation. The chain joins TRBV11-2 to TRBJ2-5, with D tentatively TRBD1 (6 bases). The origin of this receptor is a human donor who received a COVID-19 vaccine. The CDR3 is CASSPRTDQETQYF. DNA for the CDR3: TGTGCCAGCAGCCCCCGGACAGACCAAGAGACCCAGTACTTC.